Listed below are T cell receptor beta chains from one sample, sequenced in a study of T-cell reconstitution after alpha-beta-depleted transplantation in children. TCRdb independently ran MiXCR on the PCR reads; one entry per CDR3 protein. The data hold 610,000 or so distinct CDR3 sequences, with over 20% observed a single time. The specimen comprised PBMCs, sampled before TCRalphabeta/CD19-depleted stem cell transplant. The receptors stem from a boy under two years old with Wiskott-Aldrich syndrome, due to receive a stem cell transplant. Each CDR3 is given with its conserved first and last residue. The order of the fields is D gene, J gene, clone size, V gene, CDR3 protein, CDR3 DNA. D genes are given only for firm matches. Clone sizes are given selectively: once, few, many, or a class where the clone is expanded.

.	TRBJ2-7	.	TRBV20-1	CSARVRTTLIEQYF	TGCAGTGCTAGGGTACGGACTACTCTAATCGAGCAGTACTTC
.	TRBJ2-1	.	TRBV5-1	CASSLTPRLYNEQFF	TGCGCCAGCAGCTTGACACCGCGGCTTTACAATGAGCAGTTCTTC
.	TRBJ2-7	once	TRBV2	CASSDRIHEQYF	TGTGCCAGCAGTGACAGGATCCACGAGCAGTACTTC
TRBD1	TRBJ2-1	few	TRBV28	CASSQDRGFDNEQFF	TGTGCCAGCAGCCAGGACAGGGGTTTCGACAATGAGCAGTTCTTC
.	TRBJ2-7	few	TRBV4-2	CASSQGGTPIKEQYF	TGTGCCAGCAGCCAAGGGGGGACCCCCATTAAGGAGCAGTACTTC
TRBD2	TRBJ2-7	.	TRBV18	CASSPSGRAGEQYF	TGTGCCAGCTCACCTAGCGGGAGGGCGGGAGAGCAGTACTTC
TRBD2	TRBJ2-1	few	TRBV5-6	CASSFGPSGSGNEQFF	TGTGCCAGCAGCTTCGGGCCTAGCGGGAGTGGCAATGAGCAGTTCTTC
TRBD1	TRBJ1-5	few	TRBV19	CASSVQGSNQPQHF	TGTGCCAGTAGTGTACAGGGGAGCAATCAGCCCCAGCATTTT
TRBD1	TRBJ2-2	many	TRBV12-3/TRBV12-4	CASRQGANTGELFF	TGTGCCAGCAGACAGGGGGCGAACACCGGGGAGCTGTTTTTT
.	TRBJ2-3	few	TRBV29-1	CSVGETGTDTQYF	TGCAGCGTTGGTGAGACAGGCACAGATACGCAGTATTTT
.	TRBJ1-1	.	TRBV15	CATSRGQEGYTEAFF	TGTGCCACCAGCAGAGGACAGGAGGGCTACACTGAAGCTTTCTTT
.	TRBJ2-2	few	TRBV6-4	CASSDSGELFF	TGTGCCAGCAGTGACTCCGGGGAGCTGTTTTTT
TRBD2	TRBJ2-3	few	TRBV20-1	CSARDSRASGRTDTQYF	TGCAGTGCTAGAGATTCGAGGGCTAGCGGTCGCACAGATACGCAGTATTTT
.	TRBJ2-5	few	TRBV7-9	CASSPRQLLQETQYF	TGTGCCAGCAGCCCACGACAGCTCCTCCAAGAGACCCAGTACTTC
TRBD1	TRBJ1-3	.	TRBV27	CASSSRGQGGNTIYF	TGTGCCAGCAGTTCCCGCGGACAGGGGGGAAACACCATATATTTT
TRBD2	TRBJ2-7	.	TRBV27	CASKSLWGDYDQYF	TGTGCCAGCAAGTCCCTATGGGGGGACTACGACCAGTACTTC
.	TRBJ2-3	.	TRBV10-3	CAVGVTDTQYF	TGTGCGGTCGGAGTAACAGATACGCAGTATTTT
.	TRBJ1-1	few	TRBV5-1	CASSLGFGEDTEAFF	TGCGCCAGCAGCTTGGGCTTCGGTGAGGACACTGAAGCTTTCTTT
.	TRBJ2-1	.	TRBV5-1	CASSPLENFLVFF	TGCGCCAGCAGCCCCTTGGAGAACTTTTTGGTGTTCTTC
.	TRBJ2-1	.	TRBV20-1	CSARVGLDEQFF	TGCAGTGCTAGAGTGGGGCTGGATGAGCAGTTCTTC
.	TRBJ2-1	.	TRBV9	CASSVDAHYNEQFF	TGTGCCAGCAGCGTAGATGCCCACTACAATGAGCAGTTCTTC
.	TRBJ1-1	few	TRBV7-8	CASSLSAGYVRAFF	TGTGCCAGCAGCTTATCGGCAGGGTACGTTAGAGCTTTCTTT
TRBD2	TRBJ2-7	few	TRBV19	CASKGSGHEQYF	TGTGCCAGTAAGGGTAGCGGGCACGAGCAGTACTTC
TRBD2	TRBJ2-3	few	TRBV5-1	CASSPPSGQGMDTQYF	TGCGCCAGCAGCCCCCCTAGCGGTCAGGGCATGGATACGCAGTATTTT
.	TRBJ2-5	.	TRBV15	CATSRGGQVQETQYF	TGTGCCACCAGCAGGGGAGGACAGGTCCAAGAGACCCAGTACTTC
TRBD2	TRBJ2-1	few	TRBV11-2	CASSLLAGGPKNEQFF	TGTGCCAGCAGTCTCCTGGCGGGAGGGCCAAAAAATGAGCAGTTCTTC
.	TRBJ2-2	few	TRBV29-1	CSVVGGPLTGELFF	TGCAGCGTTGTTGGCGGGCCTCTGACCGGGGAGCTGTTTTTT
TRBD1	TRBJ1-5	.	TRBV6-5	CASSSTGTNQPQHF	TGTGCCAGCAGTTCGACAGGGACCAATCAGCCCCAGCATTTT
TRBD1	TRBJ1-5	.	TRBV6-1	CASSERRGGNQPQHF	TGTGCCAGCAGTGAACGCAGGGGGGGCAATCAGCCCCAGCATTTT
TRBD1	TRBJ2-1	few	TRBV20-1	CSANRGPEQFF	TGCAGTGCTAACAGGGGCCCAGAGCAGTTCTTC
.	TRBJ1-5	few	TRBV3-1	CASSQEWSGRQPQHF	TGTGCCAGCAGCCAAGAATGGTCAGGTCGACAGCCCCAGCATTTT
.	TRBJ2-7	.	TRBV2	CASSDVNYSYEQYF	TGTGCCAGCAGTGACGTTAACTACTCCTACGAGCAGTACTTC
.	TRBJ1-5	once	TRBV2	CAIPSMGIRQPQHF	TGTGCCATCCCTAGTATGGGTATTCGTCAGCCCCAGCATTTT
TRBD2	TRBJ2-1	.	TRBV20-1	CSARAWMLAGNYNEQFF	TGCAGTGCTAGAGCGTGGATGCTAGCGGGTAATTACAATGAGCAGTTCTTC
.	TRBJ1-2	.	TRBV19	CASSIGAQVYGYTF	TGTGCCAGTAGTATTGGGGCGCAGGTCTATGGCTACACCTTC
TRBD2	TRBJ2-1	.	TRBV7-6	CASSFRVLAYNEQFF	TGTGCCAGCAGTTTCCGAGTACTAGCGTACAATGAGCAGTTCTTC
.	TRBJ2-1	.	TRBV3-1	CASSQTGGPGREQFF	TGTGCCAGCAGCCAAACAGGCGGTCCAGGCCGTGAGCAGTTCTTC
TRBD2	TRBJ2-1	few	TRBV12-3/TRBV12-4	CASIIRAGLDHMAEQFF	TGTGCCAGCATCATTCGGGCGGGACTAGACCACATGGCTGAGCAGTTCTTC
TRBD2	TRBJ2-1	.	TRBV6-1	CASSEATSGGGF	TGTGCCAGCAGTGAAGCGACTAGCGGGGGCGGCTTC
.	TRBJ1-1	.	TRBV20-1	CSASGVLNTEAFF	TGCAGTGCTAGTGGTGTCTTGAACACTGAAGCTTTCTTT
.	TRBJ2-7	.	TRBV27	CASSITFTGRPAVEQYF	TGTGCCAGCAGTATCACCTTTACAGGACGGCCGGCGGTCGAGCAGTACTTC
.	TRBJ2-2	few	TRBV5-1	CASSLQSTTGELFF	TGCGCCAGCAGCTTGCAAAGCACCACCGGGGAGCTGTTTTTT
.	TRBJ2-7	.	TRBV10-3	CAISEIDEQYF	TGTGCCATCAGTGAGATCGACGAGCAGTACTTC
.	TRBJ1-1	few	TRBV20-1	CSGHREGRDTEAFF	TGCAGTGGGCACAGGGAAGGGAGGGACACTGAAGCTTTCTTT
TRBD1	TRBJ2-1	few	TRBV28	CASSSTTRGHNEQFF	TGTGCCAGCAGTTCGACAACTAGGGGGCACAATGAGCAGTTCTTC
.	TRBJ1-6	.	TRBV18	CASLLMRNSPLHF	TGTGCCAGCCTACTAATGAGGAATTCACCCCTCCACTTT
.	TRBJ1-1	few	TRBV3-1	CASSPFRRGAQEAFF	TGTGCCAGCAGCCCCTTTAGGAGGGGGGCGCAGGAGGCTTTCTTT
.	TRBJ1-4	few	TRBV6-1	CASSGSATNEKLFF	TGTGCCAGCAGTGGCAGTGCAACTAATGAAAAACTGTTTTTT
TRBD1	TRBJ2-3	many	TRBV12-3/TRBV12-4	CASSLDRGDTQYF	TGCGCCAGCAGCTTGGACAGGGGAGATACGCAGTATTTT
.	TRBJ2-7	few	TRBV5-5	CASSWLGDNKYYEQYF	TGTGCCAGCAGCTGGCTGGGGGACAACAAGTACTACGAGCAGTACTTC
.	TRBJ1-2	.	TRBV5-1	CASSIAGSGGYTF	TGCGCCAGCAGCATCGCGGGGAGTGGTGGCTACACCTTC
.	TRBJ1-1	.	TRBV2	CASRRDLPSGTEAFF	TGTGCCAGCAGACGGGACCTACCCTCGGGCACTGAAGCTTTCTTT
.	TRBJ2-3	.	TRBV5-5	CASSLAVSVGDTQYF	TGTGCCAGCAGTCTTGCGGTTAGCGTCGGAGATACGCAGTATTTT